The 25 T cell receptor beta chains below were found in one sample sequenced in a study of T cells in Graves' hyperthyroidism and ophthalmopathy. Amplification targeted TCR beta CDR3 regions from RNA transcripts. HTBI primers were the set used in a first-round RT-PCR of the TCR CDR3. TCRdb reanalysed the multiplex PCR reads using MiXCR and keeps one entry per CDR3 protein. The table has about 680,000 distinct CDR3 sequences, around 40% seen once. Sequenced: blood. The receptors come from a woman aged 40 to 50 with Graves' hyperthyroidism.

The V and J genes are TRBV20-1 and TRBJ2-2; TRBD1 matches at 9 bases. Germline values: CDR1 DFQATT, CDR2 SNEGSKA (reference sequence). The V segment lost 5 bases and the J segment 5 bases; nucleotides outside the gene matches: 6. The CDR3 is 14 residues long. The CDR3 here is CSASRDRETGELFF. DNA of the CDR3: TGCAGTGCTTCCCGGGACAGGGAAACCGGGGAGCTGTTTTTT.

This clonotype was seen a handful of times. This rearrangement joins TRBV7-9 to TRBJ1-1; 9 nucleotides agree with TRBD1. Germline CDR1 and CDR2: SEHNR and FQNEAQ (reference sequence). This CDR3 has 15 residues. The trim removed 5 bases at V and 0 bases at J, leaving 4 bases unmatched. The CDR3 nucleotides read TGTGCCAGCAGCCGTGGGACAGGGATGAACACTGAAGCTTTCTTT. It translates to CASSRGTGMNTEAFF. Together with reference TRBV7-9 and TRBJ1-1, the CDR3 gives the full variable domain: DTGVSQNPRHKITKRGQNVTFRCDPISEHNRLYWYRQTLGQGPEFLTYFQNEAQLEKSRLLSDRFSAERPKGSFSTLEIQRTEQGDSAMYLCASSRGTGMNTEAFFGQGTRLTVV.

This clonotype was counted at least ten times. The genes are TRBV24-1 and TRBJ2-2, with 8 bases aligning to TRBD2. The germline V gene encodes CDR1 KGHDR and CDR2 SFDVKD. The CDR3 length is 16 residues. V was pared by 0 bases and J by 4 bases, with 3 bases of the junction left unmatched. DNA of the CDR3: TGTGCCACCAGTGATTTGCACGGGAGGGGCACCGGGGAGCTGTTTTTT. Encoded protein: CATSDLHGRGTGELFF.

The CDR3, as DNA: TGTGCCAGCAGCCCTTGGGACCGTTCTAACTATGGCTACACCTTC. Protein product: CASSPWDRSNYGYTF. The J gene is TRBJ1-2, the V gene TRBV9; D perhaps matches TRBD1 (5 bases). The germline V gene has CDR1 SGDLS and CDR2 YYNGEE. The CDR3 extends over 15 amino acids. Trimming left V 4 bases short and J 0 bases short, with 13 bases between.

V gene TRBV20-1 combines with J gene TRBJ2-5; D may be TRBD1 (5 bases). The CDR3 extends over 14 amino acids. Trimming pared 3 bases from V and 5 bases from J, leaving 16 bases between. Germline V CDR1 and CDR2: DFQATT, SNEGSKA (reference sequence). CDR3 residues: CSASGAGIKETQYF. The CDR3 region has the DNA TGCAGTGCTAGTGGGGCTGGCATAAAGGAGACCCAGTACTTC.

The CDR3: CASSQGYGWSTEAFF. In DNA form, the CDR3 reads TGTGCCAGCAGCCAAGGGTACGGCTGGTCCACTGAAGCTTTCTTT. The rearrangement uses TRBV14 and TRBJ1-1, with D hard to call. Per germline, CDR1 SGHDN and CDR2 FVKESK. There are 15 residues in the CDR3. V lost 1 base and J lost 4, with 13 bases in between.

This clonotype was recorded at least ten times. The rearrangement links TRBV15 to TRBJ1-1, with 8 bases that match TRBD1. Germline loops: CDR1 LNHNV, CDR2 YYDKDF (reference sequence). This CDR3 contains 14 residues. V lost 3 bases and J lost 1; bases outside the gene matches: 1. DNA for the CDR3: TGTGCCACCAGCAGTGGGACAGGGAACACTGAAGCTTTCTTT. Its translation: CATSSGTGNTEAFF.

The J gene is TRBJ1-5, the V gene TRBV19; D is possibly TRBD1 (5 bases). CDR3 length equals 16 residues. Germline V gives CDR1 LNHDA, CDR2 SQIVND (reference sequence). Trimming left V 0 bases short and J 11 bases short, with 20 bases between. The DNA of the CDR3 is TGTGCCAGTAGTATAGACCTGTGGGGAAGGGGAGCGTCCCAGCATTTT. This sequence encodes CASSIDLWGRGASQHF.

This clonotype occurred many times. V usage is TRBV10-2 and J usage is TRBJ1-1, with D uncertain. The germline gives CDR1 WSHSY, CDR2 SAAADI. The CDR3 covers 12 residues. Trimming took 2 bases from V and 8 from J, leaving 9 bases between them. Here the CDR3 reads CASSEGHGEAFF. The CDR3 region has the DNA TGCGCCAGCAGTGAGGGGCATGGCGAAGCTTTCTTT.

The chain couples TRBV27 to TRBJ1-6, with 8 positions matching TRBD1. The CDR3 has 15 residues. J gave up 9 bases and V 5 bases, and 9 bases lay outside the gene matches. Looked up from germline, CDR1 is MNHEY and CDR2 is SMNVEV (reference sequence). CDR3 in DNA: TGTGCCAGCAGTCCGCTCCAGGGGGCAGGTTCACCCCTCCACTTT. Its protein is CASSPLQGAGSPLHF.

Only one count was recorded for this clonotype. The germline gene is not matched at one end of the junction; a read error may be the cause. The CDR3 sequence: CASSSQGQTNAEAFF. Here the CDR3 DNA reads TGTGCCAGCAGCTCCCAGGGACAGACGAACGCTGAAGCTTTCTTT. This chain connects TRBV7-9 to TRBJ1-1, with 7 bases lining up with TRBD1. Germline V gene data show CDR1 as SEHNR and CDR2 as FQNEAQ (reference sequence). The CDR3 is 15 residues long.

On this clonotype: This sequence may be a read error, since a much larger clone differs from it by one base. The gene calls are TRBV11-1 and TRBJ1-1, with 7 bases fitting TRBD1. The germline V gene has CDR1 SGHAT and CDR2 FQDESV (reference sequence). The CDR3 runs 14 residues. V trimming: 4 bases; J trimming: 5 bases; junction bases outside the gene matches: 7. CDR3 protein: CASSWGQTVTEAFF. The CDR3 bases are TGTGCCAGCAGCTGGGGACAGACGGTGACTGAAGCTTTCTTT.

The sample holds many counts of this clonotype. The rearrangement joins TRBV7-9 to TRBJ1-6, with D possibly being TRBD1 (5 bases). The CDR3 has 16 amino acids. The germline V gene encodes CDR1 SEHNR and CDR2 FQNEAQ (reference sequence). Trimming pared 5 bases from V and 8 bases from J, leaving 19 bases between. DNA for the CDR3: TGTGCCAGCAGCCAAGATAGTCAGGGCAGCGATTCACCCCTCCACTTT. It codes for CASSQDSQGSDSPLHF.

The chain recombines TRBV4-1 with TRBJ2-7; 12 bases agree with TRBD1. The CDR3 spans 16 residues. Germline V lookup: CDR1 MGHRA, CDR2 YSYEKL. Trimming removed 1 base from V and 5 bases from J; junction bases left unmatched: 6. The CDR3 loop reads CASSQGSGQGANEQYF. The DNA of the CDR3 is TGCGCCAGCAGCCAAGGGTCGGGACAGGGGGCCAACGAGCAGTACTTC.

This clonotype was observed many times. This chain connects TRBV2 to TRBJ2-2; tentative D call: TRBD1 (6 bases). The CDR3 consists of 14 residues. From germline, CDR1 is SNHLY and CDR2 FYNNEI. V was shortened by 10 bases and J by 2 bases, with 14 bases between the two germline ends. The CDR3: CATQQGLNTGELFF. Here the CDR3 DNA reads TGTGCCACACAGCAGGGGCTAAACACCGGGGAGCTGTTTTTT.

With regard to this clonotype: The limits of the CDR3 on the DNA are not certain, so only TCRdb's listed CDR3 is given. The rearrangement uses TRBV25-1 and TRBJ1-2; the D segment call TRBD1 is taken from the table without a DNA check. In germline, CDR1 is MGHDK, CDR2 SYGVNS. The CDR3 totals 16 residues, both ends included. CDR3 protein: CASSEFGPGGAYGYTF.

The genes are TRBV7-9 and TRBJ1-2, with TRBD1 matching 9 bases. V lost 4 bases, J lost 4 bases, and 10 bases stayed unmatched. The CDR3 has 16 amino acids. In germline, CDR1 is SEHNR, CDR2 FQNEAQ (reference sequence). The CDR3 is CASSYRGQGDLYGYTF. CDR3 coding DNA: TGTGCCAGCAGCTACCGGGGACAGGGTGACCTCTATGGCTACACCTTC.

In regard to this clonotype: A junction boundary mismatches the germline segment, possibly from a read error. The CDR3 reads CASSINRLDPTGELFF. The CDR3 DNA follows: TGTGCCAGCAGTATCAACCGACTAGATCCCACCGGGGAGCTGTTTTTT. The V gene is TRBV10-3, the J gene TRBJ2-2; a possible D gene is TRBD2 (6 bases). CDR3 size: 16 residues. Germline CDR1 reads ENHRY; CDR2 reads SYGVKD.

The chain uses TRBV19 and TRBJ1-5, with no clear D. TRBJ2-3 explains the end of the DNA better; the J call may be wrong. In germline, CDR1 is LNHDA, CDR2 SQIVND (reference sequence). The CDR3 has 15 amino acids. The chain's CDR3 is CASTKLGRSTDTQYF. The CDR3 DNA reads TGTGCCAGTACTAAACTTGGCCGGAGCACAGATACGCAGTATTTT.

V and J are TRBV12-3 or TRBV12-4 and TRBJ2-7, with TRBD1 identical over 7 bases. The V and J ends lost 5 bases and 7 bases, in that order; junction bases with no gene match: 8. The CDR3 covers 13 residues. The CDR3 nucleotides are TGTGCCAGCAGTCGGGACAGTCCGATTGAGCAGTACTTC. Translated: CASSRDSPIEQYF.

Only a few counts were recorded for this clonotype. The V and J genes are TRBV4-3 and TRBJ1-4; 9 bases fit TRBD1. Trimming took 1 base from V and 8 from J; bases not matched to a gene: 11. CDR1 is LGHNA and CDR2 is YSLEER in the germline V gene. The length of the CDR3 is 17 residues. In DNA, the CDR3 is TGCGCCAGCAGCCAAGGCCTCCGGGACAGGGTTGGGGAAAAACTGTTTTTT. It encodes CASSQGLRDRVGEKLFF.

Only a few counts were recorded for this clonotype. The chain employs TRBV28 and TRBJ1-4; D is undetermined. CDR3 length equals 15 residues. V shed 4 bases and J shed 8 bases, with 17 bases lying between them. Germline V gene sequence: CDR1 MDHEN, CDR2 SYDVKM. CDR3: CASSSRKTDREKLFF. In DNA form, the CDR3 reads TGTGCCAGCAGTTCCCGGAAGACGGATCGGGAAAAACTGTTTTTT. Combining the CDR3 with reference TRBV28 and TRBJ1-4 gives the whole variable domain DVKVTQSSRYLVKRTGEKVFLECVQDMDHENMFWYRQDPGLGLRLIYFSYDVKMKEKGDIPEGYSVSREKKERFSLILESASTNQTSMYLCASSSRKTDREKLFFGSGTQLSVL.

A remark on this clonotype: A much larger clonotype is one base distant, so this may be a read error. The chain carries TRBV10-3 and TRBJ1-1, with D possibly matching TRBD1 (5 bases). This CDR3 is built from 15 residues. Per germline, CDR1 ENHRY and CDR2 SYGVKD. CDR3 residues: CASSYSPGVNTEAFF. The CDR3 nucleotides are TGTGCCAGCAGTTACTCGCCGGGGGTGAACACTGAAGCTTTCTTT.

This clonotype was observed a handful of times. The V call is TRBV6-2 or TRBV6-3, the J call TRBJ2-7, with TRBD2 as a possible D gene (5 bases). V lost 10 bases and J lost 7, with 23 bases in between. The CDR3 runs 14 residues. Germline V gene sequence: CDR1 MNHEY, CDR2 SVGEGT. The CDR3 sequence: CATESRSPSGEQYF. Written as DNA, the CDR3 is TGTGCCACCGAGTCGAGATCGCCCTCGGGGGAGCAGTACTTC.

This chain joins TRBV19 and TRBJ2-5; perhaps TRBD1 as D (5 bases). Trimming took 5 bases from V and 4 from J, leaving 11 bases between them. CDR1 is LNHDA and CDR2 is SQIVND in the germline V gene (reference sequence). The CDR3 sequence is 13 residues long. This CDR3 reads CASSPRVRETQYF. DNA of the CDR3: TGTGCCAGTAGTCCCAGGGTCCGAGAGACCCAGTACTTC. The variable domain in full, with the rest retrieved from reference TRBV19 and TRBJ2-5, is DGGITQSPKYLFRKEGQNVTLSCEQNLNHDAMYWYRQDPGQGLRLIYYSQIVNDFQKGDIAEGYSVSREKKESFPLTVTSAQKNPTAFYLCASSPRVRETQYFGPGTRLLVL.